The 32 T cell receptor beta chains below all came from one sample that was sequenced in a study of T cell responses to AZD1222 COVID-19 vaccine. Repertoires were generated with immunoSEQ multiplex PCR, while TCRdb's copy carries only in-frame clones and drops some. The sample records about 130,000 clones, 80% to 90% being singletons. Specimen: peripheral blood, collected 28 days after the second AZD1222 dose. All receptors come from an adult who received the AZD1222 COVID-19 vaccine.

The genes are TRBV5-1 and TRBJ1-6; 10 positions match TRBD1. Trimming removed 0 bases from V and 7 bases from J; junction bases left unmatched: 4. The germline V gene encodes CDR1 SGHRS and CDR2 YFSETQ. The CDR3 spans 16 residues. CDR3 region: CASSLGQGARNSPLHF. The CDR3 region has the DNA TGCGCCAGCAGCTTGGGACAGGGGGCCCGGAATTCACCCCTCCACTTT.

The chain joins TRBV30 to TRBJ1-3; D unresolved. Germline V gene data show CDR1 as GTSNPN and CDR2 as SVGIG (reference sequence). V dropped 3 bases and J dropped 2 bases, with 5 bases sitting between them. The CDR3 extends over 12 amino acids. The DNA for the CDR3 is TGTGCCTGGAGCGAAGCTGGAAACACCATATATTTT. Translating gives CAWSEAGNTIYF. Full variable domain (missing parts from reference TRBV30 and TRBJ1-3): SQTIHQWPATLVQPVGSPLSLECTVEGTSNPNLYWYRQAAGRGLQLLFYSVGIGQISSEVPQNLSASRPQDRQFILSSKKLLLSDSGFYLCAWSEAGNTIYFGEGSWLTVV.

The J gene is TRBJ2-7, the V gene TRBV5-1; 7 nucleotides match TRBD2. The CDR3 is made up of 15 amino acids. Germline CDR1 reads SGHRS; CDR2 reads YFSETQ. Trimming took 0 bases from V and 3 from J; bases not matched to a gene: 6. The CDR3 reads CASSLAGGWSYEQYF. Written as DNA, the CDR3 is TGCGCCAGCAGCTTGGCCGGGGGGTGGAGCTACGAGCAGTACTTC.

This chain connects TRBV21-1 to TRBJ1-5. TRBV21-1 is described as a pseudogene. CDR3 size: 14 residues. This chain's CDR3 is CASSKRWEDQPQHF. CDR3 DNA: TGTGCCAGCAGCAAAAGATGGGAAGATCAGCCCCAGCATTTT.

This rearrangement joins TRBV5-1 to TRBJ2-2; 8 bases match TRBD2. The CDR3 consists of 16 residues. The V gene end was trimmed by 4 bases and the J gene end by 4 bases; junction bases not matched to a gene: 9. Germline CDR1 reads SGHRS; CDR2 reads YFSETQ. CDR3 loop: CASSPSGLAGTGELFF. The DNA for the CDR3 is TGCGCCAGCAGCCCGTCTGGCCTAGCGGGCACCGGGGAGCTGTTTTTT.

V usage is TRBV5-1 and J usage is TRBJ2-2; possible D gene TRBD2, 5 bases. V lost 5 bases, J lost 8 bases, and 13 bases lay in between. Germline CDR1 and CDR2: SGHRS and YFSETQ. The CDR3 extends over 13 amino acids. The CDR3 region is CASRGSGGGELFF. CDR3 DNA sequence: TGCGCCAGCAGGGGGAGCGGAGGAGGGGAGCTGTTTTTT.

The chain carries TRBV3-1 (or the pseudogene TRBV3-2) and TRBJ2-7; 8 nucleotides match TRBD2. The germline CDR1 and CDR2 sequences are LGHDT and YNNKEL (reference sequence). Trimming at V came to 0 bases and at J to 10 bases, leaving 5 bases not matched to a gene. CDR3 size: 13 residues. CDR3 protein: CASSQDRGGFQYF. The CDR3 region has the DNA TGTGCCAGCAGCCAAGATCGGGGGGGGTTCCAGTACTTC.

The chain uses TRBV4-2 and TRBJ1-4; maybe TRBD1 (6 bases). This CDR3 is built from 15 residues. Looked up from germline, CDR1 is LGHNA and CDR2 is YNFKEQ. The ends were cut back, 0 bases at V and 5 bases at J, with 10 bases in the middle. The CDR3 protein is CASSQDSGTNEKLFF. CDR3 bases: TGTGCCAGCAGCCAAGATTCAGGGACAAATGAAAAACTGTTTTTT.

V usage is TRBV30 and J usage is TRBJ1-2, with a tentative D call TRBD1 (6 bases). CDR1 and CDR2 (germline): GTSNPN, SVGIG (reference sequence). The V end lost 1 base, the J end lost 14 bases, and 14 bases lay between the germline ends. The CDR3 runs to 11 residues. The CDR3 region has the DNA TGTGCCTGGAGTGGGGGACACCTGAGTACCTTC. Translation: CAWSGGHLSTF.

This chain joins TRBV5-4 and TRBJ2-7, with D maybe TRBD2 (6 bases). Germline CDR1 is SGHNT and CDR2 is YYREEE (reference sequence). This CDR3 has 16 amino acids. Deletions cut 4 bases from V and 1 base from J, with 18 bases between. The CDR3 region has the DNA TGTGCCAGCAGCCCTACGGGAGCTATGGGTTCCTACGAGCAGTACTTC. Translated: CASSPTGAMGSYEQYF. Complete variable domain (other parts from reference TRBV5-4 and TRBJ2-7): ETGVTQSPTHLIKTRGQQVTLRCSSQSGHNTVSWYQQALGQGPQFIFQYYREEENGRGNFPPRFSGLQFPNYSSELNVNALELDDSALYLCASSPTGAMGSYEQYFGPGTRLTVT.

The CDR3 DNA sequence: TGTGCCAGCAGCCAAGTTTCCTACGAGCAGTACTTC. Its protein is CASSQVSYEQYF. The rearrangement uses TRBV3-1 (or the pseudogene TRBV3-2) and TRBJ2-7; no firm D call. CDR1 LGHDT and CDR2 YNNKEL come from the germline V gene (reference sequence). CDR3 length: 12 amino acids. Between the trimmed V and J ends, which lost 1 base and 1 base, there was a span of 2 bases.

The J gene is TRBJ1-1, the V gene TRBV9; TRBD1 matches 7 bases. Unmatched junction bases numbered 8, after V lost 0 bases and J lost 9 bases. Germline V gene data show CDR1 as SGDLS and CDR2 as YYNGEE. This CDR3 has 14 residues. CDR3 sequence reads: CASSVDPTQGKAFF. In DNA, the CDR3 is TGTGCCAGCAGCGTAGATCCCACACAGGGGAAAGCTTTCTTT.

V gene TRBV29-1 combines with J gene TRBJ2-3; no reliable D call. V dropped 3 bases and J dropped 2 bases, with 9 bases sitting between them. Germline CDR1 SQVTM, CDR2 ANQGSEA. The CDR3 runs to 13 residues. CDR3: CSVEEGATDTQYF. The CDR3 DNA reads as TGCAGCGTTGAGGAAGGTGCCACAGATACGCAGTATTTT.

This rearrangement joins TRBV21-1 to TRBJ1-2; whether TRBD1, the table's D call, matches the DNA was not checked. TRBV21-1 represents a pseudogene. CDR3 length equals 15 residues. The DNA of the CDR3 is TGTGCCAGCAGCTGTACAGGGGGCGATAACTATGGCTACACCTTC. It yields the protein CASSCTGGDNYGYTF.

V gene TRBV5-8 combines with J gene TRBJ1-4; 7 bases are shared with TRBD1. Trimming took 4 bases from V and 8 from J; bases not matched to a gene: 14. CDR1 is SGHTS and CDR2 is YDEGEE in the germline V gene. The length of the CDR3 is 16 residues. In DNA form, the CDR3 reads TGTGCCAGCAGCCCGGGTAACCACAGGGGTGAGGAAAAACTGTTTTTT. Its protein product is CASSPGNHRGEEKLFF. Full variable domain (rest looked up from reference TRBV5-8 and TRBJ1-4): EAGVTQSPTHLIKTRGQQATLRCSPISGHTSVYWYQQALGLGLQFLLWYDEGEERNRGNFPPRFSGRQFPNYSSELNVNALELEDSALYLCASSPGNHRGEEKLFFGSGTQLSVL.

This chain joins TRBV4-2 and TRBJ2-7; a possible D gene is TRBD1 (5 bases). The V gene's germline CDR1 is LGHNA and CDR2 YNFKEQ. There are 15 residues in the CDR3. V was cut by 5 bases and J by 1 base, with 15 bases left in between. In DNA, the CDR3 is TGTGCCAGCAGCGGGGCCAGCCGAGGATCCTACGAGCAGTACTTC. As protein: CASSGASRGSYEQYF.

This clone has only one observation. The V gene is TRBV7-9, the J gene TRBJ1-1; D remains ambiguous. Germline values: CDR1 SEHNR, CDR2 FQNEAQ (reference sequence). The CDR3 covers 18 residues. The germline V and J ends were trimmed by 3 bases and 0 bases, with 20 bases remaining between them. The CDR3 loop is CASSLNYNAPMMNTEAFF. CDR3 nucleotide sequence: TGTGCCAGCAGCTTGAATTACAACGCCCCAATGATGAACACTGAAGCTTTCTTT.

The table lists this clone with a few counts. This chain links TRBV7-2 with TRBJ2-1; D possibly corresponds to TRBD2 (5 bases). Trimming left V 6 bases short and J 3 bases short, with 9 bases between. This CDR3 is 13 amino acids long. Per the germline V gene, CDR1 is SGHTA and CDR2 is FQGNSA. The chain's CDR3 is CASRAGLYNEQFF. CDR3 coding DNA: TGTGCCAGCAGGGCAGGACTCTACAATGAGCAGTTCTTC.

The gene calls are TRBV4-1 and TRBJ1-1, with D perhaps TRBD1 (5 bases). The germline CDR1 and CDR2 sequences are MGHRA and YSYEKL. The CDR3 spans 14 residues. The V end was cut by 0 bases, the J end by 9 bases, with 14 bases between. In DNA form, the CDR3 reads TGCGCCAGCAGCCAAGATAGGGGTGAGTGGAAAGCTTTCTTT. Translating gives CASSQDRGEWKAFF.

V is TRBV10-3 and J is TRBJ1-1, with 9 nucleotides matching TRBD1. The CDR3 totals 13 residues. Germline lookup yields CDR1 ENHRY and CDR2 SYGVKD. V was clipped by 6 bases and J by 5 bases; unmatched bases: 4. This CDR3 reads CAIRSDRGTEAFF. The CDR3 DNA is TGTGCCATCAGGTCGGACAGGGGTACTGAAGCTTTCTTT.

The chain employs TRBV7-9 and TRBJ1-4; D is ambiguous. The CDR3 extends over 15 amino acids. V was clipped by 1 base and J by 7 bases, with 13 bases between them. Germline V gene data show CDR1 as SEHNR and CDR2 as FQNEAQ (reference sequence). As DNA, the CDR3 is TGTGCCAGCAGCTTAGTGGTAGGGAGGAGTGAAAAACTGTTTTTT. Translating gives CASSLVVGRSEKLFF.

This chain connects TRBV7-9 to TRBJ1-2, with D tentatively TRBD1 (6 bases). Germline assignment: CDR1 SEHNR and CDR2 FQNEAQ (reference sequence). The CDR3 sequence is 15 residues long. Trimming left V 1 base short and J 4 bases short, with 13 bases between. CDR3 in amino acids: CASSLVQGVVYGYTF. The CDR3 DNA sequence: TGTGCCAGCAGCTTAGTACAGGGAGTTGTCTATGGCTACACCTTC.

The gene calls are TRBV7-8 and TRBJ1-3; unclear D gene. Per the germline V gene, CDR1 is SGHVS and CDR2 is FQNEAQ. This CDR3 comprises 14 residues. With 5 bases removed from V and 0 bases from J, the gap between germline ends came to 8 bases. The CDR3 loop reads CASSRERSGNTIYF. For the CDR3, the DNA is TGTGCCAGCAGCCGAGAACGCTCTGGAAACACCATATATTTT.

The V and J genes are TRBV18 and TRBJ1-1, with TRBD1 identical over 10 bases. The CDR3 runs 15 residues. Trimming at V came to 3 bases and at J to 6 bases, leaving 7 bases not matched to a gene. The germline V gene has CDR1 KGHSH and CDR2 LQKENI. The DNA for the CDR3 is TGTGCCAGCTCACCTCGCCCGGGACAGGGGTCTGAAGCTTTCTTT. Translating gives CASSPRPGQGSEAFF.

The rearrangement links TRBV25-1 to TRBJ2-7; D could derive from TRBD1 or TRBD2 (5 bases each). This CDR3 is built from 14 residues. Germline V gives CDR1 MGHDK, CDR2 SYGVNS. The V end was cut by 3 bases, the J end by 3 bases, with 12 bases between. For the CDR3, the DNA is TGTGCCAGCAGTGAGGGACGGAGAAACTACGAGCAGTACTTC. It yields the protein CASSEGRRNYEQYF.

V and J are TRBV2 and TRBJ1-3; TRBD1 is a possible D gene (6 bases). The CDR3 spans 15 residues. V lost 6 bases and J 4 bases, leaving 16 bases between the germline ends. Looked up from germline, CDR1 is SNHLY and CDR2 is FYNNEI. This CDR3 reads CASRRQEAGGNTIYF. DNA for the CDR3: TGTGCCAGCAGGCGACAGGAAGCAGGAGGAAACACCATATATTTT.

The gene calls are TRBV19 and TRBJ1-2; no reliable D call. Germline V lookup: CDR1 LNHDA, CDR2 SQIVND (reference sequence). The CDR3 has 15 residues. The germline V and J ends were trimmed by 6 bases and 8 bases, with 22 bases remaining between them. The CDR3 loop is CASSMYDGFIEGYTF. The DNA of the CDR3 is TGTGCCAGTAGCATGTATGACGGCTTCATTGAAGGCTACACCTTC.

The chain carries TRBV6-5 and TRBJ2-5; D is uncertain. Trimming stripped 6 bases from V and 4 bases from J, with 12 bases between. The germline V gene has CDR1 MNHEY and CDR2 SVGAGI. This CDR3 contains 13 residues. The CDR3 coding sequence is TGTGCCAGCAGCCCCCAGAGAGGAGAGACCCAGTACTTC. This translates into CASSPQRGETQYF.

The chain couples TRBV19 to TRBJ1-2, with 9 bases fitting TRBD1. After removal of 1 base from V and 4 bases from J, the junction contained 7 bases not matched to a gene. Germline V gene lookup returns CDR1 LNHDA and CDR2 SQIVND (reference sequence). The CDR3 spans 16 residues. The DNA for the CDR3 is TGTGCCAGTAGTATAGCTGGGGGACAGGGCGGCTATGGCTACACCTTC. Amino acid sequence: CASSIAGGQGGYGYTF. The full variable domain, rest sourced from reference TRBV19 and TRBJ1-2, is DGGITQSPKYLFRKEGQNVTLSCEQNLNHDAMYWYRQDPGQGLRLIYYSQIVNDFQKGDIAEGYSVSREKKESFPLTVTSAQKNPTAFYLCASSIAGGQGGYGYTFGSGTRLTVV.

There are a few counts of this clone. The chain is built from TRBV5-1 and TRBJ2-2, with D unclear. CDR1 and CDR2 from the germline V gene are SGHRS and YFSETQ. V was cut by 1 base and J by 0 bases, with 7 bases left in between. This CDR3 spans 15 amino acids. The CDR3 nucleotides are TGCGCCAGCAGCTTGCTTGGCGCGAACACCGGGGAGCTGTTTTTT. Encoded protein: CASSLLGANTGELFF.

Concerning this clone: One end of the junction is discordant with germline, which a read error may explain. CDR3 amino acids: CASRLGLAGAYEQYF. CDR3 DNA: TGCGCCAGCAGATTGGGACTAGCGGGGGCCTACGAGCAGTACTTC. The chain links TRBV5-1 to TRBJ2-7; 14 bases line up with TRBD2. The germline gives CDR1 SGHRS, CDR2 YFSETQ. CDR3 length: 15 amino acids.

The chain has TRBV7-9 and TRBJ1-5; the match to TRBD1 covers 8 bases. This CDR3 is 17 amino acids long. The V segment lost 4 bases and the J segment 2 bases; nucleotides outside the gene matches: 10. From germline, CDR1 is SEHNR and CDR2 FQNEAQ (reference sequence). DNA for the CDR3: TGTGCCAGCAGCTCCGGACAGGGAGGGTTTGGCAATCAGCCCCAGCATTTT. As protein: CASSSGQGGFGNQPQHF.